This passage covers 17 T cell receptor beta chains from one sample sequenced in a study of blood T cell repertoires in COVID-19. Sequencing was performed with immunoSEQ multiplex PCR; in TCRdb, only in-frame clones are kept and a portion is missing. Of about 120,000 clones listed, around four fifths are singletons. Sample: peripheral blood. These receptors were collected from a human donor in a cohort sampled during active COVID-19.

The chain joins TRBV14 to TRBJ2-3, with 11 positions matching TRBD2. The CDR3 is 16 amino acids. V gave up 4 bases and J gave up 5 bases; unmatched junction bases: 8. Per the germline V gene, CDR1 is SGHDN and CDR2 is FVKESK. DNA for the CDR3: TGTGCCAGCAGCCCGAAACTAGCGGGAGTAAGAGATACGCAGTATTTT. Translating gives CASSPKLAGVRDTQYF.

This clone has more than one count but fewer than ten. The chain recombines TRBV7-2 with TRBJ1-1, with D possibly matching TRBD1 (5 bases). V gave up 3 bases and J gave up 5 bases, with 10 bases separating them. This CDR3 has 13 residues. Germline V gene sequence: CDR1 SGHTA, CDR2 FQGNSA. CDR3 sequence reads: CASSFWGGTEAFF. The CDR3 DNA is TGTGCCAGCAGCTTTTGGGGGGGGACTGAAGCTTTCTTT. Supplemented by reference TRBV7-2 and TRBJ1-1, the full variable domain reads GAGVSQSPSNKVTEKGKDVELRCDPISGHTALYWYRQSLGQGLEFLIYFQGNSAPDKSGLPSDRFSAERTGGSVSTLTIQRTQQEDSAVYLCASSFWGGTEAFFGQGTRLTVV.

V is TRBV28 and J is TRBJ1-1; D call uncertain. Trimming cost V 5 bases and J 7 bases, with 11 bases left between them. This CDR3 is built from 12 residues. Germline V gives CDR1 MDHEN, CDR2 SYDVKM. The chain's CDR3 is CASSPDRGEAFF. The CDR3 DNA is TGTGCCAGCAGTCCCGACCGGGGTGAAGCTTTCTTT. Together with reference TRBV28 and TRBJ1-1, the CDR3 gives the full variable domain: DVKVTQSSRYLVKRTGEKVFLECVQDMDHENMFWYRQDPGLGLRLIYFSYDVKMKEKGDIPEGYSVSREKKERFSLILESASTNQTSMYLCASSPDRGEAFFGQGTRLTVV.

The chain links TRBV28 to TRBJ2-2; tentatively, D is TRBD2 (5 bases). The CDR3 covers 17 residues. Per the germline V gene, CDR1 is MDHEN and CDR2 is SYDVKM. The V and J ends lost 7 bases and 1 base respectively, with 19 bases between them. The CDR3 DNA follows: TGTGCCAGCACCACCCTTGTAGGACTGGGGAACACCGGGGAGCTGTTTTTT. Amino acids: CASTTLVGLGNTGELFF.

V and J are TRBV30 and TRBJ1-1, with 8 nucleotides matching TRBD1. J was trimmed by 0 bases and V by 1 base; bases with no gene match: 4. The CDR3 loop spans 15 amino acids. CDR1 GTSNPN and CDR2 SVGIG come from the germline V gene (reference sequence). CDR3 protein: CAWSGGQAMNTEAFF. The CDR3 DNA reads TGTGCCTGGAGTGGGGGACAGGCTATGAACACTGAAGCTTTCTTT.

CDR3 amino acids: CASSRGSGAGEETQYF. CDR3 DNA: TGTGCCAGTAGTAGGGGTAGCGGGGCCGGGGAAGAGACCCAGTACTTC. This chain links TRBV19 with TRBJ2-5; the match to TRBD2 covers 8 bases. The CDR3 contains 16 residues. V dropped 4 bases and J dropped 3; count of bases not matched to a gene: 10. Germline V gene lookup returns CDR1 LNHDA and CDR2 SQIVND (reference sequence).

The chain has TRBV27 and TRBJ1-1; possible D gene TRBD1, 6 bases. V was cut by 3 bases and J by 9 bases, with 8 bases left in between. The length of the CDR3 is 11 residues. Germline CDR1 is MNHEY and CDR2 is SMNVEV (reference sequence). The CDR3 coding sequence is TGTGCCAGCAGTTTCGACAGGAAAGCTTTCTTT. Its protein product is CASSFDRKAFF.

The CDR3 spells CASSLSTGIGELFF. In nucleotides, the CDR3 is TGTGCCAGCAGCTTGTCGACAGGGATCGGGGAGCTGTTTTTT. The chain employs TRBV5-5 and TRBJ2-2, with TRBD1 identical over 7 bases. With V trimmed by 1 base and J by 7 bases, 4 bases remained unmatched. This CDR3 comprises 14 residues. CDR1 is SGHKS and CDR2 is YYEKEE in the germline V gene (reference sequence).

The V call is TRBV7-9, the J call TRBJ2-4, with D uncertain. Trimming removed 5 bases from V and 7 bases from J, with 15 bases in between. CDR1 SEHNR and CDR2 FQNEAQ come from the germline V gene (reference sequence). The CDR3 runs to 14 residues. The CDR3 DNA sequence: TGTGCCAGCAGCCAACTTGAATCGGTCAACATTCAGTACTTC. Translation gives CASSQLESVNIQYF.

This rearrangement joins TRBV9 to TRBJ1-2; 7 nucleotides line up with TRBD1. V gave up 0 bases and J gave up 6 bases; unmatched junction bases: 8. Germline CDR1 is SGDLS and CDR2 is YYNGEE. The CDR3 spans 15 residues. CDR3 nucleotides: TGTGCCAGCAGCGTAGAGGGACAGAGTACCGATGGCTACACCTTC. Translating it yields CASSVEGQSTDGYTF.

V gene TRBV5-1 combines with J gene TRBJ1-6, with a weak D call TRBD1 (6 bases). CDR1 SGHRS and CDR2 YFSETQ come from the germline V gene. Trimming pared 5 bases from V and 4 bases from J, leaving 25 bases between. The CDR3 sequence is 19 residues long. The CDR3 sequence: CASRRDSGTPSRYNSPLHF. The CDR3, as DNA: TGCGCCAGCAGACGAGATTCCGGGACACCGAGCCGATATAATTCACCCCTCCACTTT.

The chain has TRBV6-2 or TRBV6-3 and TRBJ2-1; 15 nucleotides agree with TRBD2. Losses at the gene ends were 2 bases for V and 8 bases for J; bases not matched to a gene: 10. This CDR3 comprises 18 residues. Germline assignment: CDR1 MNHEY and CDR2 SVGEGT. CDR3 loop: CASSYGLAGGRGLHEQFF. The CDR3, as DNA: TGTGCCAGCAGTTACGGACTAGCGGGAGGGCGAGGGCTGCATGAGCAGTTCTTC.

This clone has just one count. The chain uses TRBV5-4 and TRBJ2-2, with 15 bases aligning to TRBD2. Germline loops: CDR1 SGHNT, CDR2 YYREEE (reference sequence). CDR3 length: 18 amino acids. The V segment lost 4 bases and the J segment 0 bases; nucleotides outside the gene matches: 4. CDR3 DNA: TGTGCCAGCAGCCCCGGACTAGCGGGAGGGTCGAACACCGGGGAGCTGTTTTTT. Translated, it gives CASSPGLAGGSNTGELFF.

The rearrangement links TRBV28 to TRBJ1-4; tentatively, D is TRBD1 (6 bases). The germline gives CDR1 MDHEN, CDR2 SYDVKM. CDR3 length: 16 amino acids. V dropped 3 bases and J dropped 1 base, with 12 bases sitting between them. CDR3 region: CASSFRGAGTNEKLFF. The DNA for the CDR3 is TGTGCCAGCAGTTTTCGGGGGGCGGGAACTAATGAAAAACTGTTTTTT. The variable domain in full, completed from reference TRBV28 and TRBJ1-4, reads DVKVTQSSRYLVKRTGEKVFLECVQDMDHENMFWYRQDPGLGLRLIYFSYDVKMKEKGDIPEGYSVSREKKERFSLILESASTNQTSMYLCASSFRGAGTNEKLFFGSGTQLSVL.

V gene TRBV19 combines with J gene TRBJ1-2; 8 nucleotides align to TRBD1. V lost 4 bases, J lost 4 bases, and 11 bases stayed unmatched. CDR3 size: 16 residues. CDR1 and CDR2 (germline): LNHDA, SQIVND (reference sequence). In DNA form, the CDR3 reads TGTGCCAGTAGTACCACCGGGACAGGACAAGGCTATGGCTACACCTTC. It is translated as CASSTTGTGQGYGYTF.

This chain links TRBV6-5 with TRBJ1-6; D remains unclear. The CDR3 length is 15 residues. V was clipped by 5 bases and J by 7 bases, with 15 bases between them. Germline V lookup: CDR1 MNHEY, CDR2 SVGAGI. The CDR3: CASSITPQTNSPLHF. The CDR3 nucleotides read TGTGCCAGCAGTATTACACCCCAGACAAATTCACCCCTCCACTTT.

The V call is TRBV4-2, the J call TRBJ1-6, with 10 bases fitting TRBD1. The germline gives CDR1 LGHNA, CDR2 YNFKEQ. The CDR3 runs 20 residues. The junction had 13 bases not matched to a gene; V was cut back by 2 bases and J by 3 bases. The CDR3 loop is CASSQNIDRGRNNYNSPLHF. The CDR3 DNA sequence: TGTGCCAGCAGCCAAAATATAGACAGGGGGCGGAATAACTATAATTCACCCCTCCACTTT.